The sequence of this TCR beta chain was determined in a study of long-term antiretroviral therapy in people with HIV. Survey-level immunoSEQ v3.0 assays were run. Measured with immunoSEQ multiplex PCR; TCRdb has only the in-frame clones, and not every one. The table has about 20,000 clones, 60% to 85% seen once. Germline V gives CDR1 SEHNR, CDR2 FQNEAQ (reference sequence). V gave up 1 base and J gave up 0 bases; unmatched junction bases: 5. This CDR3 has 17 amino acids. The specimen comprised unsorted PBMCs, sampled 2.9 years after starting antiretroviral therapy. The gene calls are TRBV7-9 and TRBJ2-4; 8 bases align to TRBD2. This clonotype was sampled from a woman between 25 and 40 years old with HIV. The CDR3 DNA follows: TGTGCCAGCAGCTTAGGAGCGGGGGCCGGAGCCAAAAACATTCAGTACTTC. It yields the protein CASSLGAGAGAKNIQYF. The variable domain in full, completed from reference TRBV7-9 and TRBJ2-4, reads DTGVSQNPRHKITKRGQNVTFRCDPISEHNRLYWYRQTLGQGPEFLTYFQNEAQLEKSRLLSDRFSAERPKGSFSTLEIQRTEQGDSAMYLCASSLGAGAGAKNIQYFGAGTRLSVL.